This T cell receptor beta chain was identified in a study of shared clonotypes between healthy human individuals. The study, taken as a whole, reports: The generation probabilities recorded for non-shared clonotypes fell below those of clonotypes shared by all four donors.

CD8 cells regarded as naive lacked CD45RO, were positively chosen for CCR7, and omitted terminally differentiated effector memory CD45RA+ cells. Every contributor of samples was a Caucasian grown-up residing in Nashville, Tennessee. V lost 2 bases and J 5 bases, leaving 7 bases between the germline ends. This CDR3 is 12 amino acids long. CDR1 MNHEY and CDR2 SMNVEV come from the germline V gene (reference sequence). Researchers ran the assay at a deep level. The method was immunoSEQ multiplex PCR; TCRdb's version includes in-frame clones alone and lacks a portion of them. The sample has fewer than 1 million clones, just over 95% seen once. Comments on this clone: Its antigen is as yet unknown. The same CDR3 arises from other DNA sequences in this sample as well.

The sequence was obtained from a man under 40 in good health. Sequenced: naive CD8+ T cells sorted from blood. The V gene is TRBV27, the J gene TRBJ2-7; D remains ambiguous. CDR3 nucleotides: TGTGCCAGCAGTTTAATCGGCGACGAGCAGTACTTC. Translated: CASSLIGDEQYF.